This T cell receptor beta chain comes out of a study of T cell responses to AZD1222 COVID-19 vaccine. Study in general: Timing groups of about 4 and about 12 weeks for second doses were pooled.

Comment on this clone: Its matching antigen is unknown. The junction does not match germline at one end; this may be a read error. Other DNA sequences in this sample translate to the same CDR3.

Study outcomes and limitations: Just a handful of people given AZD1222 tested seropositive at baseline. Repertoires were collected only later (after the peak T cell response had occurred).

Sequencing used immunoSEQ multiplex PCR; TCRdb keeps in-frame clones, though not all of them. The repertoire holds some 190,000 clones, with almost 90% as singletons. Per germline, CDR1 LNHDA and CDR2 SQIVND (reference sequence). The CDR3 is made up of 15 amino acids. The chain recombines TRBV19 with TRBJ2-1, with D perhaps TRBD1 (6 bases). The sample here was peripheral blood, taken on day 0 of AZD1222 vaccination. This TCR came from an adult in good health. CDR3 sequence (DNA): TGTGCCAGTAGTGTAGACAGGAGCTCCTACAATGAGCAGTTCTTC. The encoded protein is CASSVDRSSYNEQFF.